A selection of T cell receptor beta chains follows, all from one sample in a study of blood T cell repertoires in COVID-19. Measured with immunoSEQ multiplex PCR; TCRdb has only the in-frame clones, and not every one. The sample gives 110,000 to 150,000 clones, approximately 80% of which show up once; 5.5% to 8% is in the top ten. The source material was peripheral blood. These receptors were collected from a human donor in a cohort sampled during active COVID-19. Both conserved end residues are part of each CDR3. Each record gives: J gene, clone size, D gene, V gene, CDR3 DNA, CDR3 protein. A D gene is named only where the DNA matches it firmly. Size is omitted from some rows. Given values are once, few, many or a class for expanded clones.

>TRBJ2-7|.|.|TRBV7-2
TGTGCCAGCAGCTTAAGGAGATACGAGCAGTACTTC
CASSLRRYEQYF
>TRBJ2-1|.|TRBD1|TRBV11-3
TGTGCCAGCTCAGGGGGGACAGGGGCTAACAATGAGCAGTTCTTC
CASSGGTGANNEQFF
>TRBJ2-2|.|TRBD2|TRBV24-1
TGTGCCACCAGTGGAGCGGGGTCTTCCGGGGAGCTGTTTTTT
CATSGAGSSGELFF
>TRBJ2-1|.|TRBD1|TRBV29-1
TGCAGCGTCGGTCCCGGGACAGGGAATGAGCAGTTCTTC
CSVGPGTGNEQFF
>TRBJ1-1|.|.|TRBV6-2/TRBV6-3
TGTGCCAGCAGTTACCCTCTACAGGGTAGGAACACTGAAGCTTTCTTT
CASSYPLQGRNTEAFF
>TRBJ1-5|.|.|TRBV6-2/TRBV6-3
TGTGCCAGCAGTACCCTAAATCAGCCCCAGCATTTT
CASSTLNQPQHF
>TRBJ2-1|.|.|TRBV5-5
TGTGCCAGCAGCTTGGCCGCGACTCCGTCTTATAATGAGCAGTTCTTC
CASSLAATPSYNEQFF
>TRBJ2-5|.|.|TRBV4-3
TGCGCCAGCAGCCAAGATCTACCCAGGTCCCAAGAGACCCAGTACTTC
CASSQDLPRSQETQYF
>TRBJ2-1|.|.|TRBV3-1/TRBV3-2
TGTGCCAGCAGCCAAGATGTCGGGAATGAGCAGTTCTTC
CASSQDVGNEQFF
>TRBJ2-1|once|.|TRBV19
TGTGCCAGTAGTATAATGGGGGCGACTCTCGATGAGCAGTTCTTC
CASSIMGATLDEQFF
>TRBJ2-3|.|TRBD1|TRBV5-1
TGCGCCAGCAGCTTCCAACCGGGACAGGGGCGGGAAGATACGCAGTATTTT
CASSFQPGQGREDTQYF
>TRBJ1-2|.|.|TRBV9
TGTGCCAGCTCAGCTAACTATGGCTACACCTTC
CASSANYGYTF
>TRBJ1-6|.|.|TRBV2
TGTGCCAGCAGTGAAGAAAAGACAAACTCCTATAATTCACCCCTCCACTTT
CASSEEKTNSYNSPLHF
>TRBJ2-5|.|.|TRBV5-1
TGCGCCAGCAGCTTGGCCCCCGGCGGAGAGACCCAGTACTTC
CASSLAPGGETQYF
>TRBJ2-1|.|TRBD1|TRBV24-1
TGTGCCACCAGTGATTCCGATTGGACAGGGGTGTACAATGAGCAGTTCTTC
CATSDSDWTGVYNEQFF
>TRBJ2-7|.|TRBD1|TRBV19
TGTGCCAGTAGGGTCTTTCCGGGACAGGTCTACGAGCAGTACTTC
CASRVFPGQVYEQYF
>TRBJ2-7|.|.|TRBV5-1
TGCGCCAGCAGCCTGGGACAACTGTCCTACGAGCAGTACTTC
CASSLGQLSYEQYF
>TRBJ1-2|once|TRBD1|TRBV7-8
TGTGCCAGCGGGGACTGGACAGGGGAGGCTAATGGCTACACCTTC
CASGDWTGEANGYTF
>TRBJ1-2|.|TRBD1|TRBV5-6
TGTGCCAGCAGTTCCGGGACAGGGGGACCTTATGGCTACACCTTC
CASSSGTGGPYGYTF
>TRBJ2-7|.|TRBD1|TRBV30
TGTGCCTGGAGTGGGGACAGGGACTACGAGCAGTACTTC
CAWSGDRDYEQYF
>TRBJ2-6|.|TRBD1|TRBV6-1
TGTGCCAGCAGTGGGGGACAGGGAACCTCTGGGGCCAACGTCCTGACTTTC
CASSGGQGTSGANVLTF
>TRBJ2-7|.|TRBD1|TRBV19
TGTGCCAGTAGTATAGGTTTGGGACAGACCTACGAGCAGTACTTC
CASSIGLGQTYEQYF
>TRBJ2-2|.|.|TRBV4-2
TGTGCCAGCAGCCAAGATGAGGGTATAGGGGAGCTGTTTTTT
CASSQDEGIGELFF
>TRBJ2-5|.|.|TRBV7-3
TGTGCCAGCAGCTTAAGTGTTCAGGAGACCCAGTACTTC
CASSLSVQETQYF
>TRBJ2-2|.|.|TRBV6-2/TRBV6-3
TGTGCCAGCCGTTTAGAGAGCCAATACACCGGGGAGCTGTTTTTT
CASRLESQYTGELFF